This T cell receptor beta chain was observed in a study of Ad26.COV2.S vaccination and SARS-CoV-2 variants. Here immunoSEQ multiplex PCR was the method, and the copy in TCRdb shows in-frame clones only, minus some. The data show around 270,000 clones, roughly nine tenths seen once. This CDR3 spans 13 amino acids. From germline, CDR1 is SGDLS and CDR2 YYNGEE. J gave up 8 bases and V 6 bases, and 7 bases lay outside the gene matches. Stated treatment: 15 to 20 received Ad26.COV2.S at low or high dose, single or two shots; 5 received placebo; per-sample allocation not given. Sampling happened 63 days after the first vaccine or placebo injection.

Sequenced material: peripheral blood, taken in a trial of Ad26.COV2.S vaccine versus placebo. J is TRBJ2-3 and V is TRBV9, with 9 bases fitting TRBD2. The clonotype comes from a person between 18 and 60 years old who received the Ad26.COV2.S COVID-19 vaccine or a placebo. Written as DNA, the CDR3 is TGTGCCAGCACCCAAGCGGGGGGAGGTACGCAGTATTTT. It specifies CASTQAGGGTQYF.